This record concerns one T cell receptor beta chain sequence. Its target is unknown. This could be a read error, since a much larger clone is one nucleotide away. This CDR3 contains 15 residues. Using 10%, 30% or 50% RNA, naive CD8 libraries were derived from around 20,000 to 1,000,000 sorted cells. TCRdb redid the calling of the PCR reads with MiXCR, one entry per CDR3 protein. The profile shows about 320,000 distinct CDR3 sequences, about a fifth of them singletons. The data derive from a study of molecular identifiers for immune sequencing clone quantification. For the study at large: Replicate experiments took RNA from around 18,000 or 91,000 naive CD8 cells, divided it five ways and sequenced four.

Study outcomes and limitations: Molecules of identical TCR sharing a barcode could underestimate highly expanded clone sizes.

The sample was naive CD8+ T cells from blood, with Jurkat cell RNA spiked in. Subset reported: FACS-sorted CD8+CD4-CCR7+CD45RA+ naive T cells. The source of this sequence is a human donor in good health. Some libraries in this study had Jurkat cell RNA spiked in. This chain uses TRBV5-3 with TRBJ2-1; D ambiguous. TRBV5-3 is known as an ORF, though its function is uncertain. CDR3 nucleotides: TGTGCCAGCAGCTTATCGGGCCTAGAGTACAATGAGCAGTTCTTC. Translating gives CASSLSGLEYNEQFF.